Listed here are 15 T cell receptor beta chains from one sample, sequenced in a study of neurological immune-mediated disorders (dated by TCRdb to between 2017 and 2020). The protocol used for the library was 5' RACE. Sequencing instrument: Illumina HiSeq 2500. TCRdb redid the processing of the public reads, applying fastp at Q25 and MiXCR, and retained in-frame beta chains. Rows are combined by CDR3 protein, so each entry shows the most common genes and DNA. The sample table holds about 55,000 distinct CDR3 sequences, of which more than 20% were seen once. 3.5% to 5.5% of the sample is held by the ten biggest clonotypes. The time point label, as the study defines it: technical triplicate 2. Sequencing used PBMCs. The origin of the receptors is a man in his fifties or sixties with HTLV-1-associated myelopathy (HAM/TSP).

The sample holds many counts of this clonotype. V and J are TRBV4-2 and TRBJ1-5; the D is unclear. Between the trimmed V and J ends, which lost 2 bases and 7 bases, there was a span of 18 bases. Germline CDR1 is LGHNA and CDR2 is YNFKEQ. The CDR3 covers 16 residues. The CDR3 sequence: CASSQLATEGGQPQHF. The CDR3 bases are TGTGCCAGCAGCCAATTAGCGACGGAGGGAGGCCAGCCCCAGCATTTT.

This clonotype occurred many times. The CDR3: CSASSGRLGNEQFF. The CDR3 nucleotides are TGCAGTGCTAGTAGCGGGAGGTTAGGCAATGAGCAGTTCTTC. The rearrangement links TRBV20-1 to TRBJ2-1, with 10 bases aligning to TRBD2. The CDR3 contains 14 residues. Germline lookup yields CDR1 DFQATT and CDR2 SNEGSKA (reference sequence). Trimming removed 3 bases from V and 6 bases from J; junction bases left unmatched: 5.

This clonotype was detected many times. The rearrangement links TRBV29-1 to TRBJ2-1, with D possibly being TRBD1 or TRBD2 (5 bases each). Trimming cost V 2 bases and J 10 bases, with 9 bases left between them. Germline V gene lookup returns CDR1 SQVTM and CDR2 ANQGSEA. There are 11 residues in the CDR3. In DNA form, the CDR3 reads TGCAGCGTTGAAAGGGACCAGGAGCAGTTCTTC. It is translated as CSVERDQEQFF.

This clonotype was counted at least ten times. The chain combines TRBV7-2 with TRBJ2-1, with 11 bases identical to TRBD2. The CDR3 is 15 amino acids. Germline trimming cut 5 bases from V and 9 bases from J; bases unmatched to any gene: 9. Looked up from germline, CDR1 is SGHTA and CDR2 is FQGNSA. The DNA of the CDR3 is TGTGCCAGCAGCCCCGTAGCGGGAGGGCCAATTGAGCAGTTCTTC. Its protein is CASSPVAGGPIEQFF.

This clonotype has ten or more counts. The chain is built from TRBV7-7 and TRBJ1-6; 7 bases align to TRBD1. This CDR3 spans 13 amino acids. CDR1 and CDR2 from the germline V gene are SSHAT and FNYEAQ (reference sequence). As DNA, the CDR3 is TGTGCTAGTGGGGAAGGGGGCCAATCACCCCTCCACTTT. The encoded protein is CASGEGGQSPLHF.

This clonotype was seen ten or more times. The V call is TRBV20-1, the J call TRBJ2-7, with TRBD1 matching 8 bases. V gave up 0 bases and J gave up 4 bases; unmatched junction bases: 2. The germline V gene has CDR1 DFQATT and CDR2 SNEGSKA (reference sequence). The length of the CDR3 is 13 residues. CDR3 in amino acids: CSARDNRGYEQYF. CDR3 sequence (DNA): TGCAGTGCTAGAGATAACAGGGGGTACGAGCAGTACTTC.

The V call is TRBV5-1, the J call TRBJ2-2, with 8 bases matching TRBD1. This CDR3 is built from 16 residues. Per germline, CDR1 SGHRS and CDR2 YFSETQ. The trim removed 1 base at V and 0 bases at J, leaving 2 bases unmatched. CDR3 bases: TGCGCCAGCAGCTTGCAGGGGGCCACGAACACCGGGGAGCTGTTTTTT. This sequence encodes CASSLQGATNTGELFF. Together with reference TRBV5-1 and TRBJ2-2, the CDR3 gives the full variable domain: KAGVTQTPRYLIKTRGQQVTLSCSPISGHRSVSWYQQTPGQGLQFLFEYFSETQRNKGNFPGRFSGRQFSNSRSEMNVSTLELGDSALYLCASSLQGATNTGELFFGEGSRLTVL.

The sample holds many counts of this clonotype. The CDR3 sequence: CASSLGPRNTIYF. CDR3 in DNA: TGTGCCAGCAGCTTAGGGCCCAGGAACACCATATATTTT. The V and J genes are TRBV7-2 and TRBJ1-3; D not certain. The V and J ends lost 1 base and 7 bases respectively, with 8 bases between them. The germline CDR1 and CDR2 sequences are SGHTA and FQGNSA. CDR3 length: 13 residues.

In this sample, this clonotype turned up many times. The V call is TRBV5-4, the J call TRBJ2-7; TRBD2 matches at 8 bases. The junction had 15 bases not matched to a gene; V was cut back by 4 bases and J by 9 bases. The germline gives CDR1 SGHNT, CDR2 YYREEE (reference sequence). The CDR3 loop spans 15 amino acids. CDR3 DNA sequence: TGTGCCAGCAGCCAGAGCGGGGGAGGTCTACGAGTGCAGTACTTC. This translates into CASSQSGGGLRVQYF.

This clonotype was counted many times. This chain links TRBV20-1 with TRBJ2-1; D uncertain. Germline CDR1 is DFQATT and CDR2 is SNEGSKA (reference sequence). The length of the CDR3 is 15 residues. V lost 6 bases and J lost 4, with 19 bases in between. The CDR3 DNA reads as TGCAGTGCGAAACCTCAGTGGGCGGTTTACAATGAGCAGTTCTTC. Translated, it gives CSAKPQWAVYNEQFF.

The chain employs TRBV6-1 and TRBJ2-1; TRBD1 matches 8 bases. The CDR3 covers 15 residues. V shed 6 bases and J 1 base; nucleotides not matched to a gene: 5. Germline-derived CDR1 and CDR2 are MNHNS and SASEGT. This chain's CDR3 is CASRGGDRSYNEQFF. CDR3 DNA: TGTGCCAGCAGGGGTGGGGACAGGTCCTACAATGAGCAGTTCTTC.

This clonotype was observed many times. The chain recombines TRBV12-3 or TRBV12-4 with TRBJ1-5; tentative D call: TRBD1 (5 bases). The V end lost 0 bases, the J end lost 4 bases, and 10 bases lay between the germline ends. The CDR3 contains 15 residues. CDR3 sequence: CASSLAGGRNQPQHF. The CDR3 DNA reads as TGTGCCAGCAGTTTAGCCGGGGGACGGAATCAGCCCCAGCATTTT.

The chain recombines TRBV7-9 with TRBJ2-1, with D uncertain. Per germline, CDR1 SEHNR and CDR2 FQNEAQ (reference sequence). The CDR3 contains 14 residues. V was pared by 4 bases and J by 6 bases, with 13 bases between. The CDR3 nucleotides are TGTGCCAGCAGCTACTCCGATAGGACCAATGAGCAGTTCTTC. Amino acids: CASSYSDRTNEQFF.

The rearrangement joins TRBV5-1 to TRBJ2-1; TRBD2 aligns across 7 bases. This CDR3 spans 14 amino acids. V shed 4 bases and J 7 bases; nucleotides not matched to a gene: 8. Germline values: CDR1 SGHRS, CDR2 YFSETQ. The CDR3 is CASSPLCGGNEQFF. The DNA of the CDR3 is TGCGCCAGCAGCCCCTTGTGCGGGGGAAATGAGCAGTTCTTC.

The chain combines TRBV9 with TRBJ2-1; 14 bases are a match to TRBD2. After removal of 5 bases from V and 8 bases from J, the junction contained 9 bases not matched to a gene. CDR1 is SGDLS, CDR2 YYNGEE, per germline. The CDR3 consists of 16 residues. CDR3 sequence (DNA): TGTGCCAGCAGTATCGGGACTAGCGGGAGTAAGGATGAGCAGTTCTTC. It codes for CASSIGTSGSKDEQFF.